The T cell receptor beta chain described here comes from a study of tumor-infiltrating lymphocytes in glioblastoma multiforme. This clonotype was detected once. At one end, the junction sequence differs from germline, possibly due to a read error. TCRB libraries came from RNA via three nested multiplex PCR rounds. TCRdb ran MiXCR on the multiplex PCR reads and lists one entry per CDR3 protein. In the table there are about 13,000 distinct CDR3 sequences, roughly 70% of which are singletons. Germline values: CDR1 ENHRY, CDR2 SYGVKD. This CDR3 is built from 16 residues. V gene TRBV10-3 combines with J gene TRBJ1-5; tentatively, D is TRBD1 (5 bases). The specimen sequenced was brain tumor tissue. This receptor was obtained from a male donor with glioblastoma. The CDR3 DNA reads TGTGCCATCAGCGAGTATGGAACGGGGGGCAATCAGCCCCAGCATTTT. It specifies CAISEYGTGGNQPQHF.